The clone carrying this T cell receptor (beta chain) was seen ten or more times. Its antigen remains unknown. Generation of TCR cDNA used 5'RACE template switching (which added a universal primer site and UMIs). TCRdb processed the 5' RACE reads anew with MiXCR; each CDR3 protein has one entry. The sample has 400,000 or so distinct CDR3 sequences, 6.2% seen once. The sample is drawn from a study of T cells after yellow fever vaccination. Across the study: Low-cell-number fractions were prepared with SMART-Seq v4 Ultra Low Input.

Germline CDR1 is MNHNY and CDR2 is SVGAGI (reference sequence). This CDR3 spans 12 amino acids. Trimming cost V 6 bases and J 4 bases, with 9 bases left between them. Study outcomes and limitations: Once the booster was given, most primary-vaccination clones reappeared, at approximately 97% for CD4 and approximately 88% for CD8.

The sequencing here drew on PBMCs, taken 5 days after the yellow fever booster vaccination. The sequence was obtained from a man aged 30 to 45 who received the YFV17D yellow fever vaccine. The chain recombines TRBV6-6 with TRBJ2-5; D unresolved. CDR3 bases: TGTGCCAGCAGGATAGGGTCAGAGACCCAGTACTTC. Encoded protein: CASRIGSETQYF.